The clone carrying this T cell receptor (beta chain) was counted only a few times. Its specificity is unknown. The sample's treatment: roughly ten-day PBMC culture with coronavirus spike peptide pools or control peptides (ViraFEST assay). Expanded clonotypes were found by TCR sequencing after peptide-pool stimulation (ViraFEST). The data belong to a study of vaccination and CD4 T cells after COVID-19. Study as a whole: Post-diagnosis, post-COVID samples were collected after a median 101 days, ranging 35 to 161. Researchers treated control cultures with a CEFX pool, an HIV-1 Nef pool, or no peptide.

The CDR3 extends over 14 amino acids. CDR1 is SGHAT and CDR2 is FQNNGV in the germline V gene. Deletions cut 6 bases from V and 0 bases from J, with 12 bases between. Cultured CD4+ T cell DNA underwent sequencing with the Oncomine TCR Beta short-read assay. TCRdb recomputed calls from the PCR reads with MiXCR, one row per CDR3 protein. Here the sample spans roughly 3,600 distinct CDR3 sequences, around 20% being singletons. This clonotype originated in a human donor who had recovered from COVID-19. Material for sequencing was CD4+ T cells from blood, cultured in vitro. The rearrangement joins TRBV11-2 to TRBJ2-7; weak D call: TRBD2 (5 bases). The CDR3 protein is CASRGLGSSYEQYF. The CDR3 bases are TGTGCCAGCAGGGGATTAGGGAGCTCCTACGAGCAGTACTTC.